One and the same sample provided the 9 T cell receptor beta chains below, sequenced in a study of blood T cells in healthy people across ages. With a J-beta primer mix and a sample-barcoded 5' primer, a second PCR ran roughly 6 to 11 cycles. From the 5' RACE reads, TCRdb called clonotypes with MiXCR, one entry per CDR3 protein. The sample consists of 600,000 or so distinct CDR3 sequences, about 30% of them appearing once. The sample comprised blood. The receptors here all came from a woman older than 75 in good health.

On this clonotype itself: This clone may be a read error of a much larger clone one base away. The V gene is TRBV6-5, the J gene TRBJ2-1; 10 bases are shared with TRBD2. The length of the CDR3 is 18 residues. Trimming removed 2 bases from V and 8 bases from J; junction bases left unmatched: 15. CDR1 and CDR2 (germline): MNHEY, SVGAGI. CDR3 coding DNA: TGTGCCAGCAGTTACCGCCCCGGAGGAAGCGGGGGGGCTGATGAGCAGTTCTTC. It specifies CASSYRPGGSGGADEQFF.

This chain links TRBV4-1 with TRBJ1-5; the D is unclear. This CDR3 has 17 residues. Germline CDR1 is MGHRA and CDR2 is YSYEKL. V lost 0 bases, J lost 3 bases, and 15 bases lay in between. For the CDR3, the DNA is TGCGCCAGCAGCCAAGATAACGGTAGGCTCCTCAATCAGCCCCAGCATTTT. It specifies CASSQDNGRLLNQPQHF.

The sample holds a few counts of this clonotype. This chain uses TRBV12-3 or TRBV12-4 with TRBJ2-3; 14 nucleotides match TRBD2. The CDR3 consists of 16 residues. Trimming cost V 6 bases and J 5 bases; bases outside gene matches: 7. The CDR3 is CASRSTSGGAIDTQYF. In nucleotides, the CDR3 is TGTGCCAGCAGGTCGACTAGCGGGGGGGCAATAGATACGCAGTATTTT.

The chain recombines TRBV5-1 with TRBJ2-4; either TRBD1 or TRBD2 may fit D (5 bases each). The J call may be wrong; the DNA end is better matched by TRBJ2-7. The CDR3 runs to 16 residues. Germline CDR1 reads SGHRS; CDR2 reads YFSETQ. The CDR3 DNA follows: TGCGCCAGCAGCTTGGCCGACGGGGACGGCACCTACGAGCAGTACTTC. Translated, it gives CASSLADGDGTYEQYF.

The chain is built from TRBV3-1 and TRBJ2-6, with D possibly matching TRBD1 (6 bases). The CDR3 length is 17 residues. Germline values: CDR1 LGHDT, CDR2 YNNKEL (reference sequence). The germline V and J ends were trimmed by 4 bases and 0 bases, with 13 bases remaining between them. The DNA for the CDR3 is TGTGCCAGCAGCCGGAAGACAGGAACCTCTGGGGCCAACGTCCTGACTTTC. Its translation is CASSRKTGTSGANVLTF.

The chain joins TRBV20-1 to TRBJ1-1, with TRBD1 matching over 8 bases. The V segment lost 5 bases and the J segment 8 bases; nucleotides outside the gene matches: 19. The germline V gene has CDR1 DFQATT and CDR2 SNEGSKA (reference sequence). This CDR3 has 16 residues. DNA for the CDR3: TGCAGTGCTTCACTCCCGGTCAGGGGGCCCTTCGGGGAAGCTTTCTTT. It is translated as CSASLPVRGPFGEAFF.

In its sample, this clonotype was seen many times. This rearrangement joins TRBV6-5 to TRBJ2-1; D is perhaps TRBD1 (6 bases). The CDR3 is 14 amino acids. The germline V gene has CDR1 MNHEY and CDR2 SVGAGI. V lost 8 bases and J 7 bases, leaving 18 bases between the germline ends. In nucleotides, the CDR3 is TGTGCCAGCCAGGACTTAACAGGGCGGAATGAGCAGTTCTTC. It is translated as CASQDLTGRNEQFF.

V gene TRBV30 combines with J gene TRBJ1-4, with D unclear. V was pared by 6 bases and J by 7 bases, with 12 bases between. The germline V gene has CDR1 GTSNPN and CDR2 SVGIG (reference sequence). The CDR3 spans 12 residues. The CDR3 loop reads CACRGPAEKLFF. CDR3 in DNA: TGTGCCTGCCGAGGCCCGGCTGAAAAACTGTTTTTT. Full variable domain (remainder filled in from reference TRBV30 and TRBJ1-4): SQTIHQWPATLVQPVGSPLSLECTVEGTSNPNLYWYRQAAGRGLQLLFYSVGIGQISSEVPQNLSASRPQDRQFILSSKKLLLSDSGFYLCACRGPAEKLFFGSGTQLSVL.

This sequence joins TRBV10-3 and TRBJ2-7; TRBD2 is a possible D gene (6 bases). The CDR3 contains 16 residues. V lost 8 bases, J lost 2 bases, and 22 bases lay in between. Germline lookup yields CDR1 ENHRY and CDR2 SYGVKD. Written as DNA, the CDR3 is TGTGCCATCTCGCAGCCGGGACGGGGAGGTACCTACGAGCAGTACTTC. Translated, it gives CAISQPGRGGTYEQYF.